The T cell receptor beta chain described here comes from a study of blood T cell repertoires in COVID-19 (TCRdb year 2020). Regarding the research as a whole: Samples covering the acute and convalescent phases of COVID-19 were provided by collaborators in the United States, Italy and Spain. Where available, HLA class I and class II types were obtained from metadata supplied by the sample provider rather than from assay-based typing. The dataset comprised deeply sampled blood TCRbeta repertoires from subjects exposed to, actively infected with, or recovered from COVID-19. The samples were drawn from two sources: the first 160 participants of the ongoing ImmuneRACE study, and over 1,000 subjects contributed by 6 global collaborators. The material from the prospective study consisted of cDNA or gDNA derived from T cells, B-cell-depleted T cells, or PBMCs. Sample metadata almost always included a de-identified subject ID, COVID-19 status, age in years and sex. A freely available public database, intended as a resource for researchers studying the immune response to SARS-CoV-2, is where the repertoires were released. General findings and caveats noted by the study authors: How much clinical and demographic metadata was included differed by source and by participant, and the metadata was provided uncurated.

As regards this clone: It lacks a known antigen. Qualities for individual bases were not recorded, and no much larger clone is one base off.

TCRbeta CDR3 regions were amplified from genomic DNA by means of the immunoSEQ Assay, a bias-controlled multiplex PCR. As for the original processing: The number of nucleated cells in each sample was estimated from the amplification of reference gene primers within the assay. To quantify the absolute abundance of each unique TCRbeta CDR3 rearrangement, sequence reads were collapsed and filtered. For each sample, productive Simpson clonality was calculated as the square root of Simpson's diversity index over productive rearrangements. The clones in this table, taken by TCRdb from immuneACCESS, are in-frame only. Not every clone is retained; where verified, under half of the shortfall comes from an unresolved V gene, and the cause of the rest is unknown. V, J and clone size are taken as reported in that table, and D and trimming were inferred from the DNA itself. The sample data list under 90,000 clones, and 75% to 95% of these were observed just once. Together, the top ten hold 7.3% of the sample.

In Seattle, one collaborating source enrolled patients while the infection was active and tracked those patients longitudinally over the course of disease. Whole blood was collected in K2EDTA tubes by collaborating institutions according to the institutions' own protocols. For TCRbeta analysis, collaborators shipped samples in one of three forms: frozen whole blood, isolated PBMCs, or DNA extracted from either of those sample types. CDR1 SGHKS and CDR2 YYEKEE were looked up in the germline V gene (reference sequence). Spanning cysteine to phenylalanine, the CDR3 consists of 12 amino acids. Left in the record is the CDR3 DNA by itself, 36 bases read in frame from the first base. Trimming at the junction amounts to 5 bases on V and 5 bases on J, and the germline ends lie 9 bases apart.

This clonotype originated in a middle-aged man with COVID-19, enrolled during active disease. The material sequenced was peripheral blood. The rearrangement joined TRBV5-5 to TRBJ2-3; the D gene cannot be resolved reliably. The DNA reads TGTGCCAGCAGGACGACGGGAGATACGCAGTATTTT. This sequence encodes CASRTTGDTQYF.